A single sample gave rise to the 32 T cell receptor beta chains below, sequenced in a study of T cell responses to AZD1222 COVID-19 vaccine. Data came from immunoSEQ multiplex PCR; TCRdb stores just in-frame clones and leaves some out. Altogether 140,000 to 150,000 clones are present, around 90% being singletons, with the ten largest covering around 1.7%. Sequencing used peripheral blood, obtained on day 0 of AZD1222 vaccination. The receptors were sampled from an adult in good health.

The chain joins TRBV27 to TRBJ1-1; perhaps TRBD1 as D (5 bases). Germline V gene lookup returns CDR1 MNHEY and CDR2 SMNVEV (reference sequence). The CDR3 has 13 residues. V was cut by 6 bases and J by 3 bases, with 11 bases left in between. In DNA, the CDR3 is TGTGCCAGCAGGGGACTTGGGGACACTGAAGCTTTCTTT. Protein: CASRGLGDTEAFF.

The rearrangement links TRBV27 to TRBJ1-5; maybe TRBD1 (6 bases). CDR1 and CDR2 from the germline V gene are MNHEY and SMNVEV (reference sequence). The V end lost 1 base, the J end lost 1 base, and 8 bases lay between the germline ends. The CDR3 length is 15 residues. CDR3 DNA sequence: TGTGCCAGCAGTTTATTGGGGGCGAGCAATCAGCCCCAGCATTTT. Translated, it gives CASSLLGASNQPQHF.

This chain connects TRBV4-1 to TRBJ2-1; TRBD2 matches at 7 bases. Germline trimming cut 0 bases from V and 6 bases from J; bases unmatched to any gene: 8. The germline V gene encodes CDR1 MGHRA and CDR2 YSYEKL. CDR3 length: 16 residues. This CDR3 is CASSQEQGTGGNEQFF. The CDR3 nucleotides read TGCGCCAGCAGCCAAGAGCAGGGTACGGGGGGCAATGAGCAGTTCTTC.

The chain has TRBV7-9 and TRBJ2-1, with 7 bases that match TRBD2. The V gene's germline CDR1 is SEHNR and CDR2 FQNEAQ (reference sequence). The V and J ends lost 5 bases and 5 bases, in that order; junction bases with no gene match: 9. The CDR3 runs 15 residues. The CDR3 DNA reads TGTGCCAGCAGCAACCAGCGGGGCCGAGACAATGAGCAGTTCTTC. It encodes CASSNQRGRDNEQFF.

This clone was seen a single time. The chain combines TRBV10-3 with TRBJ2-2, with 11 bases fitting TRBD2. CDR3 length equals 14 residues. The V gene end was trimmed by 6 bases and the J gene end by 7 bases; junction bases not matched to a gene: 4. Per the germline V gene, CDR1 is ENHRY and CDR2 is SYGVKD. The CDR3 DNA reads as TGTGCCATCAGCCGGGGACTAGCGGTCGGGGAGCTGTTTTTT. Protein: CAISRGLAVGELFF.

The chain uses TRBV7-2 and TRBJ2-7, with TRBD2 as a possible D gene (5 bases). From germline, CDR1 is SGHTA and CDR2 FQGNSA. V was trimmed by 0 bases and J by 2 bases, leaving 8 bases between them. The CDR3 extends over 14 amino acids. CDR3 region: CASSLARAAYEQYF. The CDR3 coding sequence is TGTGCCAGCAGCTTAGCGAGGGCGGCCTACGAGCAGTACTTC. The entire variable domain, with the rest obtained from reference TRBV7-2 and TRBJ2-7, is as follows: GAGVSQSPSNKVTEKGKDVELRCDPISGHTALYWYRQSLGQGLEFLIYFQGNSAPDKSGLPSDRFSAERTGGSVSTLTIQRTQQEDSAVYLCASSLARAAYEQYFGPGTRLTVT.

This chain connects TRBV5-5 to TRBJ1-3, with 9 bases matching TRBD1. This CDR3 is built from 17 residues. Germline V gene sequence: CDR1 SGHKS, CDR2 YYEKEE (reference sequence). Trimming cost V 4 bases and J 0 bases; bases outside gene matches: 8. The CDR3: CASSPLTGGSSGNTIYF. CDR3 DNA: TGTGCCAGCAGCCCGTTGACAGGGGGAAGCTCTGGAAACACCATATATTTT.

The chain has TRBV7-2 and TRBJ2-7; 13 bases are shared with TRBD2. V shed 6 bases and J 5 bases; nucleotides not matched to a gene: 4. From germline, CDR1 is SGHTA and CDR2 FQGNSA. The CDR3 consists of 14 residues. The CDR3, as DNA: TGTGCCAGCAGTCGACTAGCGGGAGGTAACGAGCAGTACTTC. Its translation is CASSRLAGGNEQYF.

The CDR3 protein is CASSIGTDNQPQHF. CDR3 nucleotides: TGTGCCAGTAGTATTGGGACAGACAATCAGCCCCAGCATTTT. J is TRBJ1-5 and V is TRBV19, with TRBD1 matching over 7 bases. In germline, CDR1 is LNHDA, CDR2 SQIVND (reference sequence). J was trimmed by 3 bases and V by 3 bases; bases with no gene match: 2. The CDR3 consists of 14 residues. Together with reference TRBV19 and TRBJ1-5, the CDR3 gives the full variable domain: DGGITQSPKYLFRKEGQNVTLSCEQNLNHDAMYWYRQDPGQGLRLIYYSQIVNDFQKGDIAEGYSVSREKKESFPLTVTSAQKNPTAFYLCASSIGTDNQPQHFGDGTRLSIL.

V gene TRBV4-1 combines with J gene TRBJ2-7, with D maybe TRBD1 (7 bases). Trimming shortened V by 1 base and J by 2 bases, and 9 bases separated the two germline ends. CDR1 is MGHRA, CDR2 YSYEKL, per germline. The CDR3 is 14 amino acids. The CDR3 DNA sequence: TGCGCCAGCAGCCAAGCAGGGGGGACCTACGAGCAGTACTTC. It specifies CASSQAGGTYEQYF.

The chain joins TRBV6-5 to TRBJ1-5; D is ambiguous. This CDR3 contains 14 residues. The germline CDR1 and CDR2 sequences are MNHEY and SVGAGI. Trimming shortened V by 5 bases and J by 0 bases, and 8 bases separated the two germline ends. The CDR3 sequence is CASSRGNSNQPQHF. The CDR3 region has the DNA TGTGCCAGCAGTCGCGGGAATAGCAATCAGCCCCAGCATTTT.

V is TRBV6-5 and J is TRBJ1-1; D is uncertain. The CDR3 spans 14 residues. In germline, CDR1 is MNHEY, CDR2 SVGAGI. V was trimmed by 3 bases and J by 2 bases, leaving 10 bases between them. CDR3 coding DNA: TGTGCCAGCAGTTATCCCGGGTTAAACACTGAAGCTTTCTTT. It codes for CASSYPGLNTEAFF.

The chain carries TRBV6-2 or TRBV6-3 and TRBJ2-4; 13 nucleotides align to TRBD2. V was clipped by 2 bases and J by 0 bases; unmatched bases: 7. CDR3 length: 19 amino acids. Germline V gives CDR1 MNHEY, CDR2 SVGEGT. CDR3 in DNA: TGTGCCAGCAGTTACCCCGGACTAGCGGGAGATTTAGCCAAAAACATTCAGTACTTC. It is translated as CASSYPGLAGDLAKNIQYF.

The CDR3 loop is CASTWGGVGNEQFF. DNA for the CDR3: TGTGCCAGCACCTGGGGGGGAGTCGGGAATGAGCAGTTCTTC. The gene calls are TRBV28 and TRBJ2-1; the match to TRBD2 covers 7 bases. Germline CDR1 MDHEN, CDR2 SYDVKM. V shed 7 bases and J 7 bases; nucleotides not matched to a gene: 10. The CDR3 has 14 residues.

The chain recombines TRBV7-2 with TRBJ1-2, with a possible D match to TRBD1 (6 bases). CDR3 length: 14 amino acids. V lost 3 bases and J lost 5, with 13 bases in between. Germline V CDR1 and CDR2: SGHTA, FQGNSA. The CDR3 spells CASSFPSGAYGYTF. The CDR3 bases are TGTGCCAGCAGCTTTCCCTCGGGGGCTTATGGCTACACCTTC.

This chain links TRBV6-5 with TRBJ2-7; 12 positions agree with TRBD2. The CDR3 totals 15 residues. J lost 1 base, V lost 2 bases, and 0 bases had no gene match. The germline V gene encodes CDR1 MNHEY and CDR2 SVGAGI. The CDR3 here is CASSYTSGRSYEQYF. For the CDR3, the DNA is TGTGCCAGCAGTTACACTAGCGGGAGGTCCTACGAGCAGTACTTC.

The chain carries TRBV20-1 and TRBJ1-1, with D unresolved. Germline values: CDR1 DFQATT, CDR2 SNEGSKA (reference sequence). Trimming removed 3 bases from V and 4 bases from J, with 15 bases in between. The CDR3 has 14 residues. CDR3 protein: CSASFYGWGTEAFF. CDR3 sequence (DNA): TGCAGTGCTAGTTTTTACGGATGGGGCACTGAAGCTTTCTTT.

This sequence joins TRBV6-5 and TRBJ1-1; 7 bases map to TRBD1. Germline trimming cut 1 base from V and 8 bases from J; bases unmatched to any gene: 4. The CDR3 is made up of 13 amino acids. Germline CDR1 is MNHEY and CDR2 is SVGAGI. CDR3 sequence: CASSYYRDSEAFF. DNA for the CDR3: TGTGCCAGCAGTTACTACCGGGACAGCGAAGCTTTCTTT.

The chain couples TRBV19 to TRBJ2-3, with 12 nucleotides matching TRBD2. CDR3 length equals 18 residues. The germline V gene encodes CDR1 LNHDA and CDR2 SQIVND (reference sequence). Trimming took 3 bases from V and 3 from J; bases not matched to a gene: 10. For the CDR3, the DNA is TGTGCCAGTAGTATGAGACTAGCGGGAGTCATAGATACAGATACGCAGTATTTT. It translates to CASSMRLAGVIDTDTQYF. Filled out from reference TRBV19 and TRBJ2-3, the complete variable domain reads DGGITQSPKYLFRKEGQNVTLSCEQNLNHDAMYWYRQDPGQGLRLIYYSQIVNDFQKGDIAEGYSVSREKKESFPLTVTSAQKNPTAFYLCASSMRLAGVIDTDTQYFGPGTRLTVL.

The chain combines TRBV4-1 with TRBJ1-2; D unclear. This CDR3 spans 15 amino acids. The V and J ends lost 2 bases and 4 bases respectively, with 14 bases between them. Germline V lookup: CDR1 MGHRA, CDR2 YSYEKL. CDR3 nucleotide sequence: TGCGCCAGCAGCCAAATAAATAGGCCAAGCTATGGCTACACCTTC. Its translation: CASSQINRPSYGYTF.

As to this clone: An end of the junction does not agree with germline; a read error may underlie this. The chain has TRBV7-7 and TRBJ1-6; D not resolved. CDR1 is SSHAT and CDR2 is FNYEAQ in the germline V gene (reference sequence). There are 13 residues in the CDR3. CDR3 coding DNA: TGTGCTAGCAGCTTAGACCGGCAATCACCCCTCCACTTT. This encodes CASSLDRQSPLHF.

As DNA, the CDR3 is TGTGCCAGCAGTCCAGGGGGGGAAAAACTGTTTTTT. This encodes CASSPGGEKLFF. J is TRBJ1-4 and V is TRBV27; 7 bases match TRBD1. Germline V CDR1 and CDR2: MNHEY, SMNVEV (reference sequence). The CDR3 runs to 12 residues. Trimming cost V 5 bases and J 8 bases; bases outside gene matches: 2.

This clone was seen only a few times. The chain employs TRBV6-1 and TRBJ2-1; D is possibly TRBD1 (6 bases). Germline V gene data show CDR1 as MNHNS and CDR2 as SASEGT. V dropped 1 base and J dropped 8 bases, with 15 bases sitting between them. The CDR3 length is 15 residues. As DNA, the CDR3 is TGTGCCAGCAGTGAAGAAACAGGGTCCTGGTATGAGCAGTTCTTC. It is translated as CASSEETGSWYEQFF.

This chain connects TRBV5-1 to TRBJ1-2; no firm D call. Germline CDR1 and CDR2: SGHRS and YFSETQ. The ends were cut back, 4 bases at V and 7 bases at J, with 14 bases in the middle. The CDR3 covers 13 residues. As DNA, the CDR3 is TGCGCCAGCAGCCCGGGCTGGGCCATTGGCTACACCTTC. Amino acids: CASSPGWAIGYTF.

V usage is TRBV18 and J usage is TRBJ1-2; TRBD1 is a possible D gene (5 bases). This CDR3 contains 14 residues. Germline V gives CDR1 KGHSH, CDR2 LQKENI. Trimming cost V 4 bases and J 6 bases, with 15 bases left between them. In DNA, the CDR3 is TGTGCCAGCTCACTAAAAGCCCCGGGGGATGGCTACACCTTC. Translation: CASSLKAPGDGYTF.

The chain has TRBV10-3 and TRBJ1-2; tentative D call: TRBD1 (5 bases). Germline lookup yields CDR1 ENHRY and CDR2 SYGVKD. The V end lost 9 bases, the J end lost 8 bases, and 25 bases lay between the germline ends. The CDR3 sequence is 15 residues long. The CDR3 DNA reads as TGTGCCATTTCAACTGGGGCAGGGCGAGGATTGGGCTACACCTTC. This codes for CAISTGAGRGLGYTF.

This clone is a singleton in its sample. The V and J genes are TRBV28 and TRBJ2-7; TRBD1 might be the D (6 bases). The CDR3 is 13 residues long. CDR1 MDHEN and CDR2 SYDVKM come from the germline V gene. Trimming took 5 bases from V and 6 from J, leaving 14 bases between them. The CDR3 DNA follows: TGTGCCAGCAGTCCGACAGGCCCCGGCGAGCAGTACTTC. Protein sequence: CASSPTGPGEQYF.

The V gene is TRBV5-4, the J gene TRBJ2-7; D remains ambiguous. Germline V gene lookup returns CDR1 SGHNT and CDR2 YYREEE (reference sequence). Trimming took off 4 bases at V and 6 bases at J, with 8 bases between the two ends. This CDR3 is built from 11 residues. CDR3 nucleotide sequence: TGTGCCAGCAGCCTTAAAGGCGAGCAGTACTTC. Translating it yields CASSLKGEQYF. The whole variable domain, remainder taken from reference TRBV5-4 and TRBJ2-7, is ETGVTQSPTHLIKTRGQQVTLRCSSQSGHNTVSWYQQALGQGPQFIFQYYREEENGRGNFPPRFSGLQFPNYSSELNVNALELDDSALYLCASSLKGEQYFGPGTRLTVT.

This chain joins TRBV6-2 or TRBV6-3 and TRBJ2-7, with TRBD1 identical over 9 bases. Germline-derived CDR1 and CDR2 are MNHEY and SVGEGT. The CDR3 runs 16 residues. Germline trimming cut 2 bases from V and 3 bases from J; bases unmatched to any gene: 8. CDR3 sequence: CASSYGGTGGFYEQYF. The DNA of the CDR3 is TGTGCCAGCAGTTACGGTGGAACAGGGGGCTTCTACGAGCAGTACTTC.

The gene calls are TRBV2 and TRBJ2-3; possibly TRBD2 for D (7 bases). The CDR3 is 15 amino acids. Trimming took 2 bases from V and 5 from J, leaving 14 bases between them. From germline, CDR1 is SNHLY and CDR2 FYNNEI. The CDR3 nucleotides read TGTGCCAGCAGTGAACGGGGGGCAGTTGTAGATACGCAGTATTTT. Its translation: CASSERGAVVDTQYF.

There are a few counts of this clone. V gene TRBV30 combines with J gene TRBJ1-6; D is ambiguous. This CDR3 is 13 amino acids long. Trimming took off 3 bases at V and 1 base at J, with 4 bases between the two ends. Germline V gene sequence: CDR1 GTSNPN, CDR2 SVGIG (reference sequence). In nucleotides, the CDR3 is TGTGCCTGGAGGAGGTCCTATAATTCACCCCTCCACTTT. It codes for CAWRRSYNSPLHF. The variable domain in full, with the rest retrieved from reference TRBV30 and TRBJ1-6, is SQTIHQWPATLVQPVGSPLSLECTVEGTSNPNLYWYRQAAGRGLQLLFYSVGIGQISSEVPQNLSASRPQDRQFILSSKKLLLSDSGFYLCAWRRSYNSPLHFGNGTRLTVT.

The chain recombines TRBV19 with TRBJ1-2; D perhaps matches TRBD1 (6 bases). CDR1 is LNHDA, CDR2 SQIVND, per germline (reference sequence). Trimming left V 9 bases short and J 4 bases short, with 21 bases between. The CDR3 runs 15 residues. CDR3 coding DNA: TGTGCCAGCCTTCAATCGGGGGGCGCCCGCTATGGCTACACCTTC. It yields the protein CASLQSGGARYGYTF.